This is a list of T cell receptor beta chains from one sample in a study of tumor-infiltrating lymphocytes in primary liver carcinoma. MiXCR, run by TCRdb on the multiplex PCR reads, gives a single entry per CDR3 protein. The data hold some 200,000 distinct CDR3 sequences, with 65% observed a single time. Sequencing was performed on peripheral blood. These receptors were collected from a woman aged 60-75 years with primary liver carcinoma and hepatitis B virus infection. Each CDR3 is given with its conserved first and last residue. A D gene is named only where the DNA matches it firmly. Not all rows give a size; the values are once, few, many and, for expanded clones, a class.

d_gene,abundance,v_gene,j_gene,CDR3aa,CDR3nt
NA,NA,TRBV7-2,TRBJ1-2,CASSGGREFDYTF,TGTGCCAGCAGCGGAGGGAGGGAGTTTGACTACACCTTC
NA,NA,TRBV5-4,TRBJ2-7,CAFGLGSYGQYF,TGTGCCTTTGGGCTTGGCTCCTATGGGCAGTACTTC
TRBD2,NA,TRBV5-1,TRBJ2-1,CPSSKGEGNEQFF,TGCCCCAGCAGCAAAGGGGAGGGCAATGAGCAGTTCTTC
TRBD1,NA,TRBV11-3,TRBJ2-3,CASSQGQGKWRDTQYF,TGTGCCAGTAGCCAAGGACAGGGGAAGTGGAGAGATACGCAGTATTTT
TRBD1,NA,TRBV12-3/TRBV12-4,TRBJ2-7,CASLRTGGYEQYF,TGTGCCAGCCTTCGCACAGGGGGCTACGAGCAGTACTTC
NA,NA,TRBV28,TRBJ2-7,CASGDGDAYEQYF,TGTGCCAGCGGCGACGGGGATGCCTACGAGCAGTACTTC
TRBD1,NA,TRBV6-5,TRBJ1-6,CASSYSEGQGMRSPINF,TGTGCCAGCAGTTACTCCGAAGGACAGGGGATGAGGTCACCCATCAACTTT
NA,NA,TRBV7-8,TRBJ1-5,CASILVGVNQPQHF,TGTGCCAGCATCTTAGTGGGGGTCAATCAGCCTCAGCATTTT
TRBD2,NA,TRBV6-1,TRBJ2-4,CANSEEASGRTSAKKIQYF,TGTGCCAACAGTGAAGAGGCAAGCGGGAGGACTAGCGCCAAAAAGATCCAGTACTTC
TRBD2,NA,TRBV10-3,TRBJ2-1,CAISQVAGGSNEQFF,TGTGCCATCAGTCAAGTAGCGGGAGGATCCAATGAGCAGTTCTTC
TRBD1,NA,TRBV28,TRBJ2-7,CASRGQNSYEQYF,TGTGCCAGCAGGGGACAGAACTCCTACGAGCAGTACTTC
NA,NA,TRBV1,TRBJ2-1,CTSSIPSLRPGVSIDNEQLF,TGCACCAGCAGCATTCCATCCCTCCGACCTGGCGTGAGCATCGACAATGAGCAGTTATTC
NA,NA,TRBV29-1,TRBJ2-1,CSVAYRRANGQFF,TGCAGCGTTGCATATCGACGGGCCAATGGGCAGTTCTTC
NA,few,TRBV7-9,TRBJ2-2,CASSSPSTGELFF,TGTGCCAGCAGCTCCCCGAGCACCGGGGAGCTGTTTTTT
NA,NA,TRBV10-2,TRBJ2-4,CASDSRGWDIQYF,TGCGCCAGTGATTCAAGGGGATGGGACATTCAGTACTTC
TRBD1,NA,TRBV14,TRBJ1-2,CATSQGRGPYGYTF,TGTGCCACCAGCCAAGGCAGGGGGCCTTATGGCTACACCTTC
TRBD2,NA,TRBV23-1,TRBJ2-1,CASSPRPAGVAGCEQFF,TGCGCCAGCAGTCCGCGCCCAGCGGGAGTGGCGGGGTGTGAGCAGTTCTTC
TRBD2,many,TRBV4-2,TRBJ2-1,CASSQDRTSRNEQFF,TGTGCCAGCAGCCAAGATAGGACTAGCCGCAATGAGCAGTTCTTC
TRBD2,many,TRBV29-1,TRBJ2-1,CSVVPHSGRGGNEQFF,TGCAGCGTTGTCCCCCATAGCGGGAGGGGCGGGAATGAGCAGTTCTTC
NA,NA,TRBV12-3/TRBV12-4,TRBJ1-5,CASTDYTDQPQHF,TGTGCCAGCACCGATTACACGGATCAGCCCCAGCATTTT
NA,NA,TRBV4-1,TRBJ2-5,CTGSQGAGETQYF,TGCACCGGCAGCCAAGGGGCTGGGGAGACCCAGTACTTC
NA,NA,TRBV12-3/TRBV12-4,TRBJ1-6,CASSSRGGLPLHF,TGTGCCAGCAGTTCGAGAGGGGGTTTACCCCTCCACTTT
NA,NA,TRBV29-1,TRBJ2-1,CSVEGTLATEWNEQFF,TGCAGCGTTGAGGGAACATTAGCTACCGAGTGGAATGAGCAGTTCTTC
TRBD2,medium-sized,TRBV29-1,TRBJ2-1,CSVADPTSELYNEQFF,TGCAGCGTTGCAGACCCCACTAGCGAACTATACAATGAGCAGTTCTTC
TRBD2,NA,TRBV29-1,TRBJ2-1,CSVGAPPGTSRGSYNEQFF,TGCAGCGTTGGAGCTCCACCAGGGACTAGCCGAGGCTCCTACAATGAGCAATTCTTC
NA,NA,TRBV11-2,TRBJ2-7,CASSDWRAASYEEYF,TGTGCTAGCAGCGACTGGCGGGCGGCCTCCTACGAGGAGTACTTC
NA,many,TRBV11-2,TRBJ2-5,CASSFGLAVLGAQYF,TGTGCCAGCAGCTTCGGGCTAGCAGTGCTTGGGGCCCAGTACTTC
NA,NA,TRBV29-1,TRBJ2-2,CSVGLTGELFF,TGCAGCGTTGGCCTCACTGGGGAGCTGTTTTTT
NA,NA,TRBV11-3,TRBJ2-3,CVSSLLRNTDTQYF,TGTGTCAGCAGTTTACTGAGAAACACAGATACGCAGTATTTT
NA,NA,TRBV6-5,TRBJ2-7,CAISQGWLGQYF,TGTGCCATCAGTCAGGGGTGGCTAGGGCAGTACTTC
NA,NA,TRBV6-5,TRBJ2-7,CASRSVGPVEQYF,TGTGCCAGCAGGTCAGTGGGCCCGGTCGAGCAGTACTTC
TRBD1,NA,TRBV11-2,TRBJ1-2,CASSLGGQGIGYTF,TGTGCCAGCAGCCTGGGGGGACAGGGTATTGGCTACACCTTC
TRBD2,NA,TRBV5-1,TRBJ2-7,CASSLRAGGPYEQYF,TGCGCCAGCAGCTTGAGGGCGGGAGGGCCCTACGAGCAGTACTTC
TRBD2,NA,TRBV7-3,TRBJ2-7,CASASGGRYEQYF,TGTGCCAGCGCCTCTGGCGGGAGATACGAGCAGTACTTC
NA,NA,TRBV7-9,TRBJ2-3,CASSRYKRGDTQYF,TGTGCCAGCAGTCGTTATAAGCGTGGAGATACGCAGTATTTT
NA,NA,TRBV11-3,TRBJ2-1,CASSLGLGGLSFNELFF,TGTGCCAGCAGCTTAGGGTTAGGCGGGCTTTCCTTCAATGAACTGTTCTTC
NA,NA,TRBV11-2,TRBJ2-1,CVSSLLSGPSYNEQFF,TGTGTCAGCAGCCTTCTTTCGGGACCCTCCTACAATGAGCAATTCTTC
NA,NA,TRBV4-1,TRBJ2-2,CASCSPGLRNTGELFF,TGCGCCAGCTGCAGTCCGGGACTTCGCAACACCGGGGAGCTGTTTTTT
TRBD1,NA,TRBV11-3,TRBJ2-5,CASSLEQTGEGETQYF,TGTGCCAGCAGCTTAGAGCAGACAGGGGAAGGGGAGACCCAGTACTTC
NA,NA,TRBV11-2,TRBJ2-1,CASSLGLLQYNEQFF,TGTGCCAGCAGCTTGGGTCTCCTCCAATACAATGAGCAGTTCTTC